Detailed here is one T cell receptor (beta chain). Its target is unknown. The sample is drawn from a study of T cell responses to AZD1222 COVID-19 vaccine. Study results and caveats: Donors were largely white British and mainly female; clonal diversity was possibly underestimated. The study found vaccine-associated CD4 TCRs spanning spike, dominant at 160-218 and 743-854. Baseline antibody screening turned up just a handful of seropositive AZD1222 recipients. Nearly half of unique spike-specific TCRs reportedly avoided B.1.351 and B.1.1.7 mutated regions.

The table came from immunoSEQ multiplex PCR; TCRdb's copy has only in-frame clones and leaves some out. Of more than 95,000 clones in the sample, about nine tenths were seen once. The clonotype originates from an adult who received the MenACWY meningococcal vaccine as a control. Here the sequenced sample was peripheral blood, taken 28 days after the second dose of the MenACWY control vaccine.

The CDR3: CASSLGTSGGGYEQYF. CDR3 DNA sequence: TGCGCCAGCAGCTTGGGGACTAGCGGGGGAGGATACGAGCAGTACTTC. The chain has TRBV5-1 and TRBJ2-7; 13 bases are a match to TRBD2. Germline V CDR1 and CDR2: SGHRS, YFSETQ. The CDR3 is made up of 16 amino acids. Trimming at V came to 0 bases and at J to 4 bases, leaving 4 bases not matched to a gene. The whole variable domain, filled in from reference TRBV5-1 and TRBJ2-7, reads KAGVTQTPRYLIKTRGQQVTLSCSPISGHRSVSWYQQTPGQGLQFLFEYFSETQRNKGNFPGRFSGRQFSNSRSEMNVSTLELGDSALYLCASSLGTSGGGYEQYFGPGTRLTVT.